What follows are 32 T cell receptor beta chains derived from one specimen sequenced in a study of shared clonotypes between healthy human individuals. Generated by immunoSEQ multiplex PCR, the TCRdb table keeps only in-frame clones and is missing some. The profile shows about a million clones, around 77% of them singletons. Specimen: memory CD4+ T cells from PBMCs. Described subset: CD45RA-negative fraction. The receptors were sampled from a man aged 18 to 30 in good health. Some clones in this sample may be carry-over from other donors' samples.

The chain combines TRBV18 with TRBJ2-3; D perhaps matches TRBD2 (5 bases). Germline CDR1 KGHSH, CDR2 LQKENI. The V end was cut by 8 bases, the J end by 0 bases, with 12 bases between. CDR3 size: 14 residues. DNA for the CDR3: TGTGCCAGCGCTCCGGGGTCTAGCACAGATACGCAGTATTTT. Translating gives CASAPGSSTDTQYF.

The rearrangement joins TRBV7-6 to TRBJ2-5; the match to TRBD1 covers 7 bases. CDR1 is SGHVS and CDR2 is FNYEAQ in the germline V gene. This CDR3 is built from 16 residues. V was clipped by 5 bases and J by 5 bases; unmatched bases: 14. The DNA for the CDR3 is TGTGCCAGCAGCACTGGGCTGAGGGGGCGCGGGGAGACCCAGTACTTC. It encodes CASSTGLRGRGETQYF.

This clone was seen only a few times. This rearrangement joins TRBV18 to TRBJ1-2; D perhaps matches TRBD1 (6 bases). With 5 bases removed from V and 0 bases from J, the gap between germline ends came to 7 bases. This CDR3 has 13 residues. Germline-derived CDR1 and CDR2 are KGHSH and LQKENI. CDR3 sequence (DNA): TGTGCCAGCTCATCAGGGGCTAACTATGGCTACACCTTC. This codes for CASSSGANYGYTF.

This clone was observed a single time. The V call is TRBV19, the J call TRBJ2-3; D is unclear. Germline V lookup: CDR1 LNHDA, CDR2 SQIVND (reference sequence). The CDR3 runs 15 residues. V was shortened by 5 bases and J by 1 base, with 13 bases between the two germline ends. The CDR3 region is CASSGNSRRTDTQYF. The CDR3 DNA is TGTGCCAGTAGTGGTAACTCACGTCGCACAGATACGCAGTATTTT.

V is TRBV5-6 and J is TRBJ2-1, with 12 bases aligning to TRBD2. Germline CDR1 is SGHDT and CDR2 is YYEEEE. V trimming: 1 base; J trimming: 8 bases; junction bases outside the gene matches: 4. The CDR3 runs 15 residues. DNA of the CDR3: TGTGCCAGCAGCTTGCTAGCGGGAGGGCAGGATGAGCAGTTCTTC. Its protein product is CASSLLAGGQDEQFF. The full variable domain, in which reference TRBV5-6 and TRBJ2-1 provide the parts outside the CDR3, is DAGVTQSPTHLIKTRGQQVTLRCSPKSGHDTVSWYQQALGQGPQFIFQYYEEEERQRGNFPDRFSGHQFPNYSSELNVNALLLGDSALYLCASSLLAGGQDEQFFGPGTRLTVL.

In its sample, this clone was seen once. The V call is TRBV18, the J call TRBJ1-3; no firm D call. V dropped 1 base and J dropped 0 bases, with 7 bases sitting between them. The CDR3 consists of 15 residues. Germline CDR1 is KGHSH and CDR2 is LQKENI. CDR3 DNA: TGTGCCAGCTCACCACGCTCGGTCTCTGGAAACACCATATATTTT. It specifies CASSPRSVSGNTIYF.

This chain uses TRBV5-1 with TRBJ1-5, with D tentatively TRBD1 (5 bases). There are 15 residues in the CDR3. CDR1 is SGHRS, CDR2 YFSETQ, per germline. V lost 0 bases and J lost 3, with 10 bases in between. CDR3 in amino acids: CASSLAGTYNQPQHF. CDR3 bases: TGCGCCAGCAGCTTGGCGGGGACCTACAATCAGCCCCAGCATTTT.

The genes are TRBV19 and TRBJ2-3; 8 bases map to TRBD2. The CDR3 has 15 residues. The germline gives CDR1 LNHDA, CDR2 SQIVND (reference sequence). V lost 6 bases and J lost 5; bases outside the gene matches: 10. This CDR3 is CASRGFAGGLDTQYF. The CDR3 coding sequence is TGTGCCAGTAGAGGGTTTGCGGGAGGTCTAGATACGCAGTATTTT.

The gene calls are TRBV6-1 and TRBJ2-7, with D perhaps TRBD2 (5 bases). Germline values: CDR1 MNHNS, CDR2 SASEGT. V was clipped by 5 bases and J by 3 bases, with 17 bases between them. CDR3 length: 15 amino acids. CDR3 nucleotide sequence: TGTGCCAGCAGTCCATTAGGGAGTTTCGTCTACGAGCAGTACTTC. It translates to CASSPLGSFVYEQYF.

Notes on this clone: This CDR3 is also generated by other DNA sequences in the sample. V and J are TRBV28 and TRBJ2-7; 8 positions agree with TRBD1. After removal of 3 bases from V and 4 bases from J, the junction contained 5 bases not matched to a gene. CDR1 is MDHEN, CDR2 SYDVKM, per germline. This CDR3 comprises 14 residues. Here the CDR3 DNA reads TGTGCCAGCAGTTTGGCAGGGGGCAGTTACGAGCAGTACTTC. Translated: CASSLAGGSYEQYF. The variable domain in full, with the rest retrieved from reference TRBV28 and TRBJ2-7, is DVKVTQSSRYLVKRTGEKVFLECVQDMDHENMFWYRQDPGLGLRLIYFSYDVKMKEKGDIPEGYSVSREKKERFSLILESASTNQTSMYLCASSLAGGSYEQYFGPGTRLTVT.

The table lists this clone with a count of one. V usage is TRBV29-1 and J usage is TRBJ2-7; tentative D call: TRBD2 (6 bases). V lost 4 bases and J 3 bases, leaving 13 bases between the germline ends. The length of the CDR3 is 13 residues. CDR1 is SQVTM, CDR2 ANQGSEA, per germline. CDR3 DNA: TGCAGCGTTGTTGCGGGAAGGCGCTACGAGCAGTACTTC. Its protein is CSVVAGRRYEQYF.

There are a few counts of this clone. The V and J genes are TRBV4-2 and TRBJ2-7, with TRBD2 matching 7 bases. This CDR3 comprises 15 residues. J was trimmed by 0 bases and V by 7 bases; bases with no gene match: 9. CDR1 LGHNA and CDR2 YNFKEQ come from the germline V gene. CDR3 protein: CASTRGGGSSYEQYF. The CDR3 DNA reads as TGTGCCAGCACCCGAGGCGGGGGATCCTCCTACGAGCAGTACTTC.

The genes are TRBV5-1 and TRBJ2-1, with D hard to call. The CDR3 covers 14 residues. In germline, CDR1 is SGHRS, CDR2 YFSETQ. Between the trimmed V and J ends, which lost 5 bases and 1 base, there was a span of 10 bases. CDR3 nucleotide sequence: TGCGCCAGCAGGGCACTCCTTTCCTACAATGAGCAGTTCTTC. It encodes CASRALLSYNEQFF.

The V and J genes are TRBV5-1 and TRBJ2-5; D not resolved. V was pared by 0 bases and J by 5 bases, with 11 bases between. CDR1 and CDR2 from the germline V gene are SGHRS and YFSETQ. CDR3 size: 14 residues. CDR3: CASSLAVPAETQYF. CDR3 bases: TGCGCCAGCAGCTTGGCAGTTCCCGCGGAGACCCAGTACTTC.

This sequence joins TRBV10-3 and TRBJ2-7; 9 bases match TRBD1. The CDR3 contains 13 residues. The V gene end was trimmed by 6 bases and the J gene end by 5 bases; junction bases not matched to a gene: 5. Germline V gene data show CDR1 as ENHRY and CDR2 as SYGVKD. The CDR3 DNA reads TGTGCCATCAGCGGGGGACAGGGCGACGAGCAGTACTTC. This encodes CAISGGQGDEQYF.

This clone has only a few counts. The J gene is TRBJ1-4, the V gene TRBV11-1; D is perhaps TRBD1 (6 bases). The CDR3 has 13 amino acids. With 5 bases removed from V and 8 bases from J, the gap between germline ends came to 12 bases. From germline, CDR1 is SGHAT and CDR2 FQDESV (reference sequence). The CDR3 is CASSVRGGEKLFF. CDR3 bases: TGTGCCAGCAGCGTCAGGGGCGGCGAAAAACTGTTTTTT.

As DNA, the CDR3 is TGTGCCAGCAGCTTGCTGAGTGTCGGGGAGCTGTTTTTT. Protein sequence: CASSLLSVGELFF. The chain links TRBV5-4 to TRBJ2-2; D uncertain. The CDR3 is 13 residues long. From germline, CDR1 is SGHNT and CDR2 YYREEE (reference sequence). The V and J ends lost 1 base and 7 bases respectively, with 8 bases between them. The full variable domain, its missing parts supplied by reference TRBV5-4 and TRBJ2-2, is ETGVTQSPTHLIKTRGQQVTLRCSSQSGHNTVSWYQQALGQGPQFIFQYYREEENGRGNFPPRFSGLQFPNYSSELNVNALELDDSALYLCASSLLSVGELFFGEGSRLTVL.

About this clone: Other DNA sequences in the sample encode the same CDR3. The V call is TRBV18, the J call TRBJ1-2, with a weak D call TRBD1 (5 bases). The CDR3 runs 14 residues. CDR1 is KGHSH, CDR2 LQKENI, per germline. V was cut by 3 bases and J by 4 bases, with 12 bases left in between. DNA for the CDR3: TGTGCCAGCTCACCGGCGGGACTCGGCTATGGCTACACCTTC. Translation: CASSPAGLGYGYTF.

V usage is TRBV9 and J usage is TRBJ2-7, with D unclear. Germline-derived CDR1 and CDR2 are SGDLS and YYNGEE. The CDR3 covers 15 residues. V dropped 4 bases and J dropped 4 bases, with 18 bases sitting between them. The CDR3 DNA follows: TGTGCCAGCAGCACCGGGCCCCAAGGCCCGTACGAGCAGTACTTC. It yields the protein CASSTGPQGPYEQYF.

Note on this clone: The sample carries other DNA sequences with the same CDR3. The chain links TRBV9 to TRBJ2-7; TRBD2 matches at 7 bases. V shed 2 bases, J shed 4 bases, and the junction held 6 bases outside the gene matches. Germline values: CDR1 SGDLS, CDR2 YYNGEE. This CDR3 spans 14 amino acids. The DNA for the CDR3 is TGTGCCAGCAGCGTGGGCGGGAGTGGTTACGAGCAGTACTTC. It is translated as CASSVGGSGYEQYF. The variable domain in full, with the rest retrieved from reference TRBV9 and TRBJ2-7, is DSGVTQTPKHLITATGQRVTLRCSPRSGDLSVYWYQQSLDQGLQFLIQYYNGEERAKGNILERFSAQQFPDLHSELNLSSLELGDSALYFCASSVGGSGYEQYFGPGTRLTVT.

In DNA, the CDR3 is TGTGCCACCAGCAGAGAAGGGAACAGGGTAGGAGAAAAACTGTTTTTT. It translates to CATSREGNRVGEKLFF. V is TRBV15 and J is TRBJ1-4, with D possibly TRBD1 on 6 matching bases. The CDR3 is 16 amino acids. In germline, CDR1 is LNHNV, CDR2 YYDKDF (reference sequence). V dropped 0 bases and J dropped 8 bases, with 16 bases sitting between them.

The chain links TRBV6-1 to TRBJ1-2, with D possibly matching TRBD1 (5 bases). Per the germline V gene, CDR1 is MNHNS and CDR2 is SASEGT. With 10 bases removed from V and 0 bases from J, the gap between germline ends came to 12 bases. The CDR3 extends over 13 amino acids. The DNA of the CDR3 is TGTGCCACCCAGGGAGGACCTAACTATGGCTACACCTTC. Translating gives CATQGGPNYGYTF.

For this clone: At one end the junction does not follow the germline gene, possibly because of a read error. The chain is built from TRBV5-8 and TRBJ1-2, with D uncertain. Germline assignment: CDR1 SGHTS and CDR2 YDEGEE. The CDR3 totals 11 residues. CDR3: CTSSLFVGYTF. The CDR3, as DNA: TGTACCAGCAGCTTATTCGTTGGCTACACCTTC.

This chain links TRBV27 with TRBJ1-5; D perhaps matches TRBD1 (5 bases). V was pared by 6 bases and J by 2 bases, with 20 bases between. The CDR3 has 17 residues. In germline, CDR1 is MNHEY, CDR2 SMNVEV (reference sequence). The CDR3 bases are TGTGCCAGCAGACGGAATTACCAGGGATGGGGCAATCAGCCCCAGCATTTT. It is translated as CASRRNYQGWGNQPQHF.

This clone was recorded once. The J gene is TRBJ2-5, the V gene TRBV19; TRBD2 matches at 9 bases. TRBJ2-7 matches the DNA end more closely, so the J call is doubtful. Germline V gene sequence: CDR1 LNHDA, CDR2 SQIVND (reference sequence). This CDR3 is 14 amino acids long. The CDR3 reads CASSTPGLAAEQYF. The DNA for the CDR3 is TGTGCCAGTAGTACCCCGGGACTAGCAGCCGAGCAGTACTTC.

The rearrangement links TRBV2 to TRBJ1-6, with D perhaps matching TRBD1 (5 bases). V lost 4 bases and J 7 bases, leaving 8 bases between the germline ends. This CDR3 is 13 amino acids long. Germline CDR1 SNHLY, CDR2 FYNNEI. CDR3 loop: CASSGTRNSPLHF. The CDR3 nucleotides read TGTGCCAGCAGTGGGACACGAAATTCACCCCTCCACTTT.

V is TRBV15 and J is TRBJ2-3; D is unresolved. Looked up from germline, CDR1 is LNHNV and CDR2 is YYDKDF (reference sequence). This CDR3 spans 13 amino acids. V lost 1 base to trimming and J lost 9 bases, with 11 bases between them. CDR3 sequence (DNA): TGTGCCACCAGCAGAGGTACGTCCAGCACGCAGTATTTT. Translating it yields CATSRGTSSTQYF. Combining the CDR3 with reference TRBV15 and TRBJ2-3 gives the whole variable domain DAMVIQNPRYQVTQFGKPVTLSCSQTLNHNVMYWYQQKSSQAPKLLFHYYDKDFNNEADTPDNFQSRRPNTSFCFLDIRSPGLGDTAMYLCATSRGTSSTQYFGPGTRLTVL.

The CDR3 nucleotides are TGTGCCAGCAGCTCTGGGGATTCTGGCTACACCTTC. Encoded protein: CASSSGDSGYTF. The V call is TRBV5-6, the J call TRBJ1-2; D is undetermined. This CDR3 is 12 amino acids long. Germline lookup yields CDR1 SGHDT and CDR2 YYEEEE. V shed 3 bases and J shed 7 bases, with 10 bases lying between them. Looking up the rest from reference TRBV5-6 and TRBJ1-2 gives the full variable domain: DAGVTQSPTHLIKTRGQQVTLRCSPKSGHDTVSWYQQALGQGPQFIFQYYEEEERQRGNFPDRFSGHQFPNYSSELNVNALLLGDSALYLCASSSGDSGYTFGSGTRLTVV.

This chain's CDR3 is CASSLGAPGIETQYF. In DNA form, the CDR3 reads TGTGCCAGCAGCTTAGGTGCCCCCGGGATAGAGACCCAGTACTTC. This chain uses TRBV7-8 with TRBJ2-5; possibly TRBD2 for D (5 bases). The CDR3 is made up of 15 amino acids. V gave up 1 base and J gave up 4 bases, with 13 bases separating them. Per the germline V gene, CDR1 is SGHVS and CDR2 is FQNEAQ. The whole variable domain, filled in from reference TRBV7-8 and TRBJ2-5, reads GAGVSQSPRYKVAKRGQDVALRCDPISGHVSLFWYQQALGQGPEFLTYFQNEAQLDKSGLPSDRFFAERPEGSVSTLKIQRTQQEDSAVYLCASSLGAPGIETQYFGPGTRLLVL.

CDR3 sequence (DNA): TGTGCCAGTAGTATAGAACTAGCGTCCGGGGAGCTGTTTTTT. It translates to CASSIELASGELFF. The J gene is TRBJ2-2, the V gene TRBV19; 7 bases map to TRBD2. The trim removed 0 bases at V and 6 bases at J, leaving 1 base unmatched. CDR3 length: 14 residues. Germline values: CDR1 LNHDA, CDR2 SQIVND (reference sequence).

The chain recombines TRBV7-2 with TRBJ1-2; 9 nucleotides match TRBD1. The CDR3 totals 17 residues. Germline V lookup: CDR1 SGHTA, CDR2 FQGNSA. V lost 4 bases to trimming and J lost 6 bases; unmatched junction nucleotides: 15. As DNA, the CDR3 is TGTGCCAGCAGCTATTACATACTCACAGGGGGCGCGGATGGCTACACCTTC. Amino acids: CASSYYILTGGADGYTF.

This clone was found many times. This same CDR3 is encoded by further DNA sequences in the sample. The chain has TRBV15 and TRBJ1-2; D remains unclear. Germline values: CDR1 LNHNV, CDR2 YYDKDF (reference sequence). V lost 0 bases and J 1 base, leaving 6 bases between the germline ends. CDR3 size: 14 residues. DNA of the CDR3: TGTGCCACCAGCAGAGATACCGGTAACTATGGCTACACCTTC. Translation gives CATSRDTGNYGYTF.